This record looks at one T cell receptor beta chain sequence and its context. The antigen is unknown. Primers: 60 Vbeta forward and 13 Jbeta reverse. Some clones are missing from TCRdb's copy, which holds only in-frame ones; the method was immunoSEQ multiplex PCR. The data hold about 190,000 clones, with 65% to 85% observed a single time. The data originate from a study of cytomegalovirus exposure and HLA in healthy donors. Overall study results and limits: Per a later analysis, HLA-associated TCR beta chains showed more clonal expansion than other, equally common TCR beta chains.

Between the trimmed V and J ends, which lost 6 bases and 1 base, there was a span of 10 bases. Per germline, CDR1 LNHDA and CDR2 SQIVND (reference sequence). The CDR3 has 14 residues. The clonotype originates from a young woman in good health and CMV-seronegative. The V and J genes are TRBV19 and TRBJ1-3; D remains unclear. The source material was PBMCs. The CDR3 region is CASRASGSGNTIYF. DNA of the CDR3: TGTGCCAGTAGGGCCAGCGGGTCTGGAAACACCATATATTTT.